This T cell receptor (beta chain) was profiled in a study of human T cells and chemical hapten exposure. Time point meaning: pre-sensitization, week 0. Treatment here: therapeutic diphenylcyclopropenone sensitization with weekly scalp DPC. TCRdb ran MiXCR on the RACE reads and lists one entry per CDR3 protein. The sample has about 80,000 distinct CDR3 sequences; roughly 15% are singletons. The TCR was taken from a woman in her 50s with alopecia areata. Some clones in this sample may be carry-over from other donors' samples. Sequencing used whole blood, obtained in connection with sensitization to the hapten diphenylcyclopropenone (DPC).

In DNA form, the CDR3 reads TGTGCCAGCAGTGTCCGGGAGCAGTTCTTC. This encodes CASSVREQFF. V gene TRBV6-1 combines with J gene TRBJ2-1; no clear D gene. This CDR3 region has 10 residues. Germline CDR1 and CDR2: MNHNS and SASEGT. The V end lost 4 bases, the J end lost 10 bases, and 5 bases lay between the germline ends.